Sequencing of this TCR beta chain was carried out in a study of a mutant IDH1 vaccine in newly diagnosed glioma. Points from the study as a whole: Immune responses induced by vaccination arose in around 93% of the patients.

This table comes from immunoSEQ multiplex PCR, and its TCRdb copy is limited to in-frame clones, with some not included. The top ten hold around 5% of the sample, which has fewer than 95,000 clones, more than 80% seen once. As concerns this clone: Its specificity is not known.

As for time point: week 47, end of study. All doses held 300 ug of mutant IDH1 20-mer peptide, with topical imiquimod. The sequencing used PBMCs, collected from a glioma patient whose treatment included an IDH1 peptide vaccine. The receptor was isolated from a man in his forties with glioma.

The CDR3 region is CAINRDSGPTDTQYF. CDR3 nucleotides: TGTGCCATCAATCGGGACTCGGGTCCCACAGATACGCAGTATTTT. The J gene is TRBJ2-3, the V gene TRBV10-3, with D perhaps matching TRBD2 (6 bases). V lost 7 bases, J lost 2 bases, and 16 bases lay in between. This CDR3 spans 15 amino acids. CDR1 ENHRY and CDR2 SYGVKD come from the germline V gene.